This T cell receptor beta chain was recovered during a study of tumor-infiltrating lymphocytes in glioblastoma multiforme. This clonotype is judged medium-sized (0.01 to 0.1%). Multiple V-beta primers and a C-beta primer amplified TCRB from RNA. One entry per CDR3 protein, called by TCRdb with MiXCR from the multiplex PCR reads. Among about 32,000 distinct CDR3 sequences, 60% to 75% were seen once, and the ten largest hold approximately 35%. The TCR originated in a male donor with glioblastoma. Sequencing was carried out using brain tumor tissue.

This CDR3 is CSAIGRSYNEQFF. The CDR3 coding sequence is TGCAGTGCTATCGGGAGAAGTTACAATGAGCAGTTCTTC. This rearrangement joins TRBV20-1 to TRBJ2-1, with D possibly being TRBD2 (6 bases). Germline V gene lookup returns CDR1 DFQATT and CDR2 SNEGSKA (reference sequence). Trimming pared 4 bases from V and 4 bases from J, leaving 11 bases between. The CDR3 contains 13 residues.